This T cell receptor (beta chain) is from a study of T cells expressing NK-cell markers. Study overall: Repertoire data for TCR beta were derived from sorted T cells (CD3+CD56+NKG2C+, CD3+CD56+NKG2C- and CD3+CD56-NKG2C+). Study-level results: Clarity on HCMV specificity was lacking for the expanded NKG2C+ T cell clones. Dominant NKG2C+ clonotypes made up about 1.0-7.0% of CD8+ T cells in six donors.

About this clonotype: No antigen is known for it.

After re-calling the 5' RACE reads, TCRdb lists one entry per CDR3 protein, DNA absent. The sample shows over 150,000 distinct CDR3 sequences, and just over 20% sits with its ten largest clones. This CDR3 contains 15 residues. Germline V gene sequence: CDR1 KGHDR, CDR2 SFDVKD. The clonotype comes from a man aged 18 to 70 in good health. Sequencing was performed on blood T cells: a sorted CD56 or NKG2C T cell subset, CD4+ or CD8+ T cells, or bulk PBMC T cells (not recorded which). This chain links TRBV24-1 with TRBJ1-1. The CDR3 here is CATSDPRTEASEAFF.